This T cell receptor beta chain was obtained from a study of shared clonotypes between healthy human individuals. Study conclusions and caveats: Naive subsets usually exceeded memory subsets in estimated richness.

About this clone itself: As yet, its antigen is unknown.

Cells designated naive CD8 were CD45RO-negative and were positively selected for CCR7, with terminally differentiated effector memory CD45RA+ cells excluded. Libraries were prepared by immunoSEQ multiplex PCR; TCRdb keeps only in-frame clonotypes and omits some of them. The profile shows about 870,000 clones, approximately 92% of them singletons. Input material: naive CD8+ T cells sorted from blood. The TCR originated in a man aged 25-40 years in good health.

CDR3 loop: CASSLRGGPGYEQYF. CDR3 sequence (DNA): TGTGCCAGCAGTTTGCGGGGGGGACCGGGCTACGAGCAGTACTTC. The rearrangement links TRBV27 to TRBJ2-7; 9 bases agree with TRBD2. Germline assignment: CDR1 MNHEY and CDR2 SMNVEV (reference sequence). The CDR3 is 15 residues long. After removal of 3 bases from V and 3 bases from J, the junction contained 6 bases not matched to a gene.